This T cell receptor beta chain comes out of a study of T cell responses to AZD1222 COVID-19 vaccine (dated by TCRdb to about 2021). Regarding the study in general: A total of about 230 trial participants underwent TCR sequencing, of whom some 210 received two doses of AZD1222 and some 25 received two doses of the MenACWY control vaccine. Enrollment into the trials was organized by age into subgroups of 18-55, 56-69 and 70-plus years, and those subgroups contained about 160, 30 and 59 TCR-sequenced participants, respectively. Beyond this particular receptor, the publication reports: Participants were mostly white British, with more females than males. The authors suggested clonal diversity may have been underestimated. The whole spike protein was spanned by vaccine-associated CD4 TCRs, and dominant responses were seen in regions 160-218 and 743-854. After two AZD1222 doses, both the breadth and the depth of spike-specific TCRs were significantly higher than at day 0 and than in MenACWY recipients. Because no day 14 peak-response samples were available, the repertoires could be characterized only after the peak T cell response. The 56-69-year group was small, and its depth increase did not reach significance, likely because of low power. Conclusions about previously exposed vaccinees are limited, since just a handful of AZD1222 recipients were seropositive for SARS-CoV-2 at baseline. Reportedly, almost half of the unique spike-specific TCRs recognized epitopes lying outside the regions that are mutated in the B.1.351 and B.1.1.7 variants.

The CDR3 regions of human TCRbeta chains were analyzed by immunosequencing. In the original analysis: Repertoire TCRs were matched against a reference library of SARS-CoV-2-specific TCRs generated with the MIRA antigen-specificity platform. Breadth was defined as the fraction of unique TCRs that were SARS-CoV-2-associated. Depth was defined as the fraction of total T cells that were SARS-CoV-2-associated. Using the MIRA data, each spike-specific TCR was assigned both to the spike region to which the TCR was reactive and to a CD4 or CD8 class. Log10-transformed breadth and depth values were compared by one-way ANOVA with Sidak's multiple comparisons tests. The table comes from immuneACCESS by way of TCRdb, which keeps in-frame sequences with V and J called. Part of the clones is missing from these tables; in studies checked, under half for an unresolved V gene and the rest for unknown reasons. That table furnishes V, J and clone size, whereas the DNA furnished D and trimming. A total of tens of thousands of clones appear in this sample, 80% to 90% of them only once. The ten largest account for roughly 11% of the sample.

What the time point label conveys for this sample: about 28 days (+/-7) after the second vaccine dose. Because spike-specific TCR depth and breadth did not differ between the two schedules, AZD1222 recipients who got a second dose at roughly 4 weeks were pooled with those who got a second dose at roughly 12 weeks. Vaccinee samples came from UK trials COV001 and COV002, including a single-blind randomized controlled phase 2/3 trial of AZD1222 (ChAdOx1 nCoV-19) in healthy adults. For TCRbeta chain sequencing, PBMC samples were collected from trial participants at day 0 and at day 28 after the second dose. Unmatched junction bases come to 11, with V trimmed by 6 bases and J by 3 bases. For CDR1 and CDR2, the germline V gene lists MNHEY and SVGEGT. The CDR3 covers 15 residues, taking in both the cysteine and the phenylalanine. The only DNA kept is the CDR3, 45 bases in frame from the first base. In the case of this clone: The antigen this receptor binds is unknown. The sample holds no much larger clone one base away, and base qualities are not on file.

The TCR comes from an adult who received the AZD1222 COVID-19 vaccine. This receptor chain uses TRBV6-2 or TRBV6-3 and TRBJ2-7, with 7 bases matching TRBD1. This material consisted of peripheral blood, taken 28 days after the second AZD1222 dose. DNA sequence: TGTGCCAGCAGCCCACAGGGGCGCTCGGACTACGAGCAGTACTTC. This encodes CASSPQGRSDYEQYF.